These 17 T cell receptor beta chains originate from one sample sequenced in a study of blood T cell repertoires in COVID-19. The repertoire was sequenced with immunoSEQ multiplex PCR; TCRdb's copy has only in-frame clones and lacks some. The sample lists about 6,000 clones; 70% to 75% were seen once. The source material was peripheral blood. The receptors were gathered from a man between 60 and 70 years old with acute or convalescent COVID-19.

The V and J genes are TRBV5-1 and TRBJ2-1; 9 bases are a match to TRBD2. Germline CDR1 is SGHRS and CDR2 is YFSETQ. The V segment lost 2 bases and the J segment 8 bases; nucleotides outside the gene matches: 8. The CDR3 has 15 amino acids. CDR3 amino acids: CASSFLAGNTYEQFF. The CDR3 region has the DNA TGCGCCAGCAGCTTCCTAGCGGGAAATACGTATGAGCAGTTCTTC.

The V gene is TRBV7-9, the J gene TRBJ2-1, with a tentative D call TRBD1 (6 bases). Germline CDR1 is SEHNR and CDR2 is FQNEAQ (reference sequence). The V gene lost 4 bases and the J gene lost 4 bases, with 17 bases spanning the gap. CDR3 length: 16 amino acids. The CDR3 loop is CASSSLQGRGYNEQFF. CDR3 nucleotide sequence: TGTGCCAGCAGCTCCCTTCAGGGGAGAGGGTACAATGAGCAGTTCTTC.

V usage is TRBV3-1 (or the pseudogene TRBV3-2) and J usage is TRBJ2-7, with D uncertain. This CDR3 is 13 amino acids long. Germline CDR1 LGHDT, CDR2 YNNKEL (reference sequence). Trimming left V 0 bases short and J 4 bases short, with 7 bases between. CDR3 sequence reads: CASSQDSGYEQYF. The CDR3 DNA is TGTGCCAGCAGCCAAGATTCAGGTTACGAGCAGTACTTC.

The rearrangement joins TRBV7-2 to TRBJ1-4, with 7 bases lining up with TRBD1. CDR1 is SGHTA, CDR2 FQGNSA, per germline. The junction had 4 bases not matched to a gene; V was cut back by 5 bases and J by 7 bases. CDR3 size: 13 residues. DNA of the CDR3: TGTGCCAGCAGCCCCAGACAGGGTGAAAAACTGTTTTTT. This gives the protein CASSPRQGEKLFF.

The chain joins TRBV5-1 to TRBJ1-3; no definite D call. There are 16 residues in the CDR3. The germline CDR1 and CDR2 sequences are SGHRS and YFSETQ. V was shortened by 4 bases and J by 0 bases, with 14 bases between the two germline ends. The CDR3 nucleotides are TGCGCCAGCAGCCCACATACTACCGTCTCTGGAAACACCATATATTTT. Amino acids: CASSPHTTVSGNTIYF. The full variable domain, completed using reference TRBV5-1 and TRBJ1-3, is KAGVTQTPRYLIKTRGQQVTLSCSPISGHRSVSWYQQTPGQGLQFLFEYFSETQRNKGNFPGRFSGRQFSNSRSEMNVSTLELGDSALYLCASSPHTTVSGNTIYFGEGSWLTVV.

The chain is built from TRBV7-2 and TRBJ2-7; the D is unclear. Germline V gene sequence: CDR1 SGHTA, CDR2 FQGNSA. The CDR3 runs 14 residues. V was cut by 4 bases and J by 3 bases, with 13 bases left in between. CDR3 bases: TGTGCCAGCAGCTCGTCCCAACTTATCTACGAGCAGTACTTC. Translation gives CASSSSQLIYEQYF. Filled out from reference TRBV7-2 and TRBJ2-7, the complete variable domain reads GAGVSQSPSNKVTEKGKDVELRCDPISGHTALYWYRQSLGQGLEFLIYFQGNSAPDKSGLPSDRFSAERTGGSVSTLTIQRTQQEDSAVYLCASSSSQLIYEQYFGPGTRLTVT.

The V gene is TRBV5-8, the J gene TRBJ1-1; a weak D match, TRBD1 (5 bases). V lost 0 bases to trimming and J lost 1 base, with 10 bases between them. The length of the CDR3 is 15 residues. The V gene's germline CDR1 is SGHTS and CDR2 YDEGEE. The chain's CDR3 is CASSLDGGKNTEAFF. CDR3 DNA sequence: TGTGCCAGCAGCTTGGACGGGGGGAAGAACACTGAAGCTTTCTTT.

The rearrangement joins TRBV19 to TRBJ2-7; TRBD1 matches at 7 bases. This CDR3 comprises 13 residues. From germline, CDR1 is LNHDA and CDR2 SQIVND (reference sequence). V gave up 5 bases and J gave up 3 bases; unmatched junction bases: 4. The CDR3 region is CASSLGQNYEQYF. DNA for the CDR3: TGTGCCAGTAGTCTGGGACAGAACTACGAGCAGTACTTC.

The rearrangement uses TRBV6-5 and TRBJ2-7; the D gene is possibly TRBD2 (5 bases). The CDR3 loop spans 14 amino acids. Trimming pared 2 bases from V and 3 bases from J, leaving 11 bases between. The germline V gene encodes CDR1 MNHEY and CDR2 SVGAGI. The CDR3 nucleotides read TGTGCCAGCAGTTACGGCCGGGGTTACTACGAGCAGTACTTC. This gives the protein CASSYGRGYYEQYF.

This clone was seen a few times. The CDR3 reads CASSAGQGNYGYTF. In DNA, the CDR3 is TGTGCCAGCAGCGCGGGACAGGGGAACTATGGCTACACCTTC. The rearrangement links TRBV9 to TRBJ1-2, with 10 bases that match TRBD1. CDR3 length: 14 amino acids. Germline values: CDR1 SGDLS, CDR2 YYNGEE. V lost 3 bases, J lost 2 bases, and 1 base stayed unmatched.

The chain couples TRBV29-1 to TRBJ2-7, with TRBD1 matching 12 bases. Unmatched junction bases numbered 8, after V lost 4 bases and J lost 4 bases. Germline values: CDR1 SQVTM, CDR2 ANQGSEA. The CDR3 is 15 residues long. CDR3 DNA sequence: TGCAGCGTTGGGCTTGGGGGACAGGGGGCTTACGAGCAGTACTTC. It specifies CSVGLGGQGAYEQYF.

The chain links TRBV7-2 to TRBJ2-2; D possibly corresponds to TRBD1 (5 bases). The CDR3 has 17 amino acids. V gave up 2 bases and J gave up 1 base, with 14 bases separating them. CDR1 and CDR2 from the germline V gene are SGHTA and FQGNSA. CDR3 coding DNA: TGTGCCAGCAGCTTACCGCCCGGACATAAGAACACCGGGGAGCTGTTTTTT. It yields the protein CASSLPPGHKNTGELFF.

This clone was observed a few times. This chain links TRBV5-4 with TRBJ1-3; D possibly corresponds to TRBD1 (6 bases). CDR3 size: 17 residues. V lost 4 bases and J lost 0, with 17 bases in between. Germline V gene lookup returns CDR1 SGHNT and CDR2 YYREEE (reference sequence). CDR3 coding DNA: TGTGCCAGCAGCCTGGGAGGACAGTATTTCTCTGGAAACACCATATATTTT. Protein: CASSLGGQYFSGNTIYF.

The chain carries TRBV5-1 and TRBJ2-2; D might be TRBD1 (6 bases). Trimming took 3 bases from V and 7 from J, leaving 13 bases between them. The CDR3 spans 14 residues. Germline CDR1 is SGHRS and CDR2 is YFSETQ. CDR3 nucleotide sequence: TGCGCCAGCAGCTCAGGGGTCAAGGGCGGGGAGCTGTTTTTT. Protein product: CASSSGVKGGELFF. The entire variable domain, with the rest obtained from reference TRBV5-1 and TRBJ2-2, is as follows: KAGVTQTPRYLIKTRGQQVTLSCSPISGHRSVSWYQQTPGQGLQFLFEYFSETQRNKGNFPGRFSGRQFSNSRSEMNVSTLELGDSALYLCASSSGVKGGELFFGEGSRLTVL.

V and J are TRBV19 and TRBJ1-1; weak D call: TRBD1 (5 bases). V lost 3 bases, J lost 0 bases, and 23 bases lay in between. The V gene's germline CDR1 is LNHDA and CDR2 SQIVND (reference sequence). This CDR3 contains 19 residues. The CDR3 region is CASSIGPGGRVMLNTEAFF. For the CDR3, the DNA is TGTGCCAGTAGTATCGGCCCGGGGGGACGGGTTATGTTGAACACTGAAGCTTTCTTT.

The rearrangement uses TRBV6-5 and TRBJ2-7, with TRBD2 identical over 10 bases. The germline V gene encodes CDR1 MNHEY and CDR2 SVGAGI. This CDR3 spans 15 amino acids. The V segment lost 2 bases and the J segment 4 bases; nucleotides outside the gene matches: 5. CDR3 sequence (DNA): TGTGCCAGCAGTTACGGGGCTAGCGGGAGTTACGAGCAGTACTTC. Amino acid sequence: CASSYGASGSYEQYF.

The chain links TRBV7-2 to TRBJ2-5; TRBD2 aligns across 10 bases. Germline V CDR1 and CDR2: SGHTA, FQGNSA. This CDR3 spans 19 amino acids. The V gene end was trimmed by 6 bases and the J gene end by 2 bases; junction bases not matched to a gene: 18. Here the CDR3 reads CASRPIGASGRAFQETQYF. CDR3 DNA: TGTGCCAGCAGACCCATTGGCGCTAGCGGGAGAGCGTTTCAAGAGACCCAGTACTTC.